This is a list of T cell receptor beta chains from one sample in a study of T cell changes during pregnancy in multiple sclerosis. Generated by immunoSEQ multiplex PCR, the TCRdb table keeps only in-frame clones and is missing some. The sample has more than 55,000 clones, 91% seen once. The sample in question was peripheral blood, obtained in the third trimester of pregnancy. These receptors were collected from a female donor in good health, enrolled as a control in a pregnancy study. The CDR3 runs from the conserved cysteine through the conserved F or W. D genes are given only for firm matches. A row's size may be missing; if present it is once, few, many or a size class.

>TRBV5-6|TRBJ1-1|TRBD1|once
TGTGCCAGCAGCTCCGGGACAGGGGGCTTTGGAGCTTTCTTT
CASSSGTGGFGAFF
>TRBV5-1|TRBJ2-3|TRBD2|few
TGCGCCAGCAGCTCGGGTCGGACTAGCGGGAGCGCAGATACGCAGTATTTT
CASSSGRTSGSADTQYF
>TRBV4-1|TRBJ2-7|TRBD2|once
TGCGCCAGCAGCCAAGTGGAGAGCGGGAGTAGCTACGAGCAGTACTTC
CASSQVESGSSYEQYF
>TRBV7-6|TRBJ1-1|-|-
TGTGCCAGCAGCTTAGTTGCGGCAGATGAAGCTTTCTTT
CASSLVAADEAFF
>TRBV2|TRBJ2-2|-|-
TGTGCCAGCAGTGCCACTTCAAACACCGGGGAGCTGTTTTTT
CASSATSNTGELFF
>TRBV19|TRBJ1-5|-|-
TGTGCCAGTATTGCATTTTCGGGTAGCAATCAGCCCCAGCATTTT
CASIAFSGSNQPQHF
>TRBV6-6|TRBJ2-5|-|-
TGTGCCAGCAGTTACTCTCAGGGGCAAGAGACCCAGTACTTC
CASSYSQGQETQYF
>TRBV27|TRBJ1-1|TRBD1|-
TGTGCCAGCAGTTTATCCCTCGGACAGGGCGTCACTGAAGCTTTCTTT
CASSLSLGQGVTEAFF
>TRBV7-9|TRBJ2-5|-|-
TGTGCCAGCAGCTCGCAACCGGGGGAGACCCAGTACTTC
CASSSQPGETQYF
>TRBV2|TRBJ2-1|TRBD2|-
TGTGCCAGCAGAAACGGGAGGGGAAACAATGAGCAGTTCTTC
CASRNGRGNNEQFF
>TRBV29-1|TRBJ2-5|-|-
TGCAGCGTTGAACTCCAAGAGACCCAGTACTTC
CSVELQETQYF
>TRBV28|TRBJ1-2|TRBD1|-
TGTGCCAGCGGGTGGGGGGGACAGGGGGCGTATGGCTACACCTTC
CASGWGGQGAYGYTF
>TRBV1|TRBJ2-1|-|-
TGCACCAGCAGCCCTTGGGCGGGACTAGCGGGGGGGGCCTCCTACAATGAGCAGTTCTTC
CTSSPWAGLAGGASYNEQFF
>TRBV5-4|TRBJ2-7|TRBD1|-
TGTGCCAGCAGCGGGACAGGGAACGAGCAGTACTTC
CASSGTGNEQYF
>TRBV7-6|TRBJ1-2|-|-
TGTGCCAGCAGCTTAACTCCTAACTATGGCTACACCTTC
CASSLTPNYGYTF
>TRBV7-3|TRBJ2-3|-|-
TGTGCCAGCAGCTTAAAGGGGGCAGATACGCAGTATTTT
CASSLKGADTQYF
>TRBV29-1|TRBJ2-1|TRBD1|-
TGCAGCGCGTGGACAGGGGCCACTGAGCAGTTCTTC
CSAWTGATEQFF
>TRBV6-5|TRBJ1-1|-|-
TGTGCCAGCAGCCGACAGGTGAACACTGAAGCTTTCTTT
CASSRQVNTEAFF
>TRBV27|TRBJ1-5|-|-
TGTGCCAGCAGCGGGGGGGTTTATCAGCCCCAGCATTTT
CASSGGVYQPQHF
>TRBV25-1|TRBJ1-1|TRBD1|-
TGTGCCAGCAGTGAACACAGGGGGACTGAAGCTTTCTTT
CASSEHRGTEAFF
>TRBV7-2|TRBJ1-2|TRBD1|-
TGTGCCAGCAGCCAAAGGCCTAAAGACAGGGGGCAGAATTATGGCTACACCTTC
CASSQRPKDRGQNYGYTF
>TRBV25-1|TRBJ2-3|-|-
TGTGCTTCCCAGACGAGGGATACGCAGTATTTT
CASQTRDTQYF
>TRBV19|TRBJ2-3|TRBD2|-
TGTGCCAGTAGCCGACTAGCGGCTAGCACAGATACGCAGTATTTT
CASSRLAASTDTQYF
>TRBV7-8|TRBJ2-3|-|-
TGTGCCAGCAGCTTAGATTGGATAGGGGTCAGCACAGATACGCAGTATTTT
CASSLDWIGVSTDTQYF
>TRBV28|TRBJ2-3|TRBD2|-
TGTGCCAGCAGTATCCTCCTAGCGGGAATAGATACGCAGTATTTT
CASSILLAGIDTQYF
>TRBV28|TRBJ2-7|TRBD2|-
TGTGCCAGCAGTTTAATCGGGAGGGCCTACGAGCAGTACTTC
CASSLIGRAYEQYF
>TRBV28|TRBJ1-1|-|-
TGTGCCAGCTCGGCGGGTGAGGCTTTCTTT
CASSAGEAFF
>TRBV10-3|TRBJ2-7|-|-
TGTGCCATCAGTGAGTTCAAAACCTCCGCGAGTTCTTACTACGAGCAGTACTTC
CAISEFKTSASSYYEQYF
>TRBV15|TRBJ2-1|TRBD2|-
TGTGCCACCAGCAGAGATCTCTTCGGACTAGCGGGAGGTCCGGAGTTCTTC
CATSRDLFGLAGGPEFF
>TRBV7-9|TRBJ2-5|TRBD2|-
TGTGCCAGCAGCTTGCGGGGTAGCGGGGAAATTGCAGAGACCCAGTACTTC
CASSLRGSGEIAETQYF
>TRBV11-2|TRBJ1-6|-|few
TGTGCCAGCAGCTCGGACAGTGGCGAGGGGACCCCCCTCCACTTT
CASSSDSGEGTPLHF
>TRBV2|TRBJ2-1|-|-
TGTGCCAGCAACTTGAGGGGGTCCGGCAATGAGCAGTTCTTC
CASNLRGSGNEQFF
>TRBV13|TRBJ1-5|-|-
TGTGCCAGCAGCTTATACCTACGATATTATAGCAATCAGCCCCAGCATTTT
CASSLYLRYYSNQPQHF
>TRBV5-1|TRBJ2-7|-|-
TGCGCCAGCAGCTCAATTACAGGGAGGGGCTTCTACGAGCAGTACTTC
CASSSITGRGFYEQYF
>TRBV6-6|TRBJ1-4|TRBD1|-
TGTGCCAGCAGTTACTCGAGGTACAGGGGGAATGAAAAACTGTTTTTT
CASSYSRYRGNEKLFF
>TRBV7-2|TRBJ2-3|-|once
TGTGCCAGCAGCCCCTCGGGGACTAGCACAGATACGCAGTATTTT
CASSPSGTSTDTQYF
>TRBV19|TRBJ1-2|TRBD1|-
TGTGCCAGTAGTATACCCGGACAGGCTAACTATGGCTACACCTTC
CASSIPGQANYGYTF
>TRBV19|TRBJ2-4|-|-
TGTGCCAGTAGCCACCTCTCGGAAAACATTCAGTACTTC
CASSHLSENIQYF
>TRBV19|TRBJ2-7|TRBD2|-
TGTGCCAGTAGTATAGGCGGACTAGCGGCCTACGAGCAGTACTTC
CASSIGGLAAYEQYF
>TRBV5-1|TRBJ2-7|TRBD2|-
TGCGCCAGCAGAAAAGCGGGAGGGAACGAGCAGTACTTC
CASRKAGGNEQYF
>TRBV11-3|TRBJ2-3|TRBD2|-
TGTGCCAGCAGCGATCGACTAGCGGGAGTTACGCAGTATTTT
CASSDRLAGVTQYF
>TRBV7-2|TRBJ2-5|-|-
TGTGCCAGCAGCCACCTGGCTGGGAGTGAGACCCAGTACTTC
CASSHLAGSETQYF
>TRBV11-1|TRBJ1-6|TRBD1|-
TGTGCCAGCAGCTTAGAAAGGACAGGGGTCGGTTCACCCCTCCACTTT
CASSLERTGVGSPLHF
>TRBV7-3|TRBJ1-1|TRBD1|-
TGTGCCAGCAGCTTAGGGACAGGGGGGTGGAACACTGAAGCTTTCTTT
CASSLGTGGWNTEAFF
>TRBV5-1|TRBJ1-1|TRBD1|-
TGCGCCAGCAGCAAGACAGGGGGAAACACTGAAGCTTTCTTT
CASSKTGGNTEAFF
>TRBV11-2|TRBJ2-3|TRBD2|-
TGTGCCAGCAGCTCACAGCGGGATGGGTCAGATACGCAGTATTTT
CASSSQRDGSDTQYF
>TRBV27|TRBJ2-7|-|-
TGTGCCAGCAGTTTTGGTGAGAACTACGAGCAGTACTTC
CASSFGENYEQYF
>TRBV10-3|TRBJ1-2|-|few
TGTGCCGCCCGTCCCCAGGGTTCCGACGATGGCTACACCTTC
CAARPQGSDDGYTF
>TRBV10-3|TRBJ2-1|-|-
TGTGCCATCAGTGAAAACAGGGTAGGTGAGCAGTTCTTC
CAISENRVGEQFF
>TRBV28|TRBJ2-3|-|-
TGTGCCAGCAGTACTAGCACCTATGCCACAGATACGCAGTATTTT
CASSTSTYATDTQYF
>TRBV27|TRBJ2-7|TRBD1|-
TGTGCCAGCAGTCCCAAAACGGGACAGGGCCTGGAAGAGCAGTACTTC
CASSPKTGQGLEEQYF
>TRBV7-2|TRBJ2-4|-|-
TGTGCCAGCAGCTTAGGACAGTCCGCCTTTCAGTACTTC
CASSLGQSAFQYF
>TRBV7-6|TRBJ2-1|-|-
TGTGCCAGCAGCCCCTCTTGGGGCAGCTCCTACAATGAGCAGTTCTTC
CASSPSWGSSYNEQFF
>TRBV28|TRBJ2-1|TRBD1|-
TGTGCCAGCAGTTCTCCGGGACAGGGTTACAATGAGCAGTTCTTC
CASSSPGQGYNEQFF
>TRBV28|TRBJ2-3|TRBD2|-
TGTGCCAGCAGTAGGCCGGGAGGGCCGACAGATACGCAGTATTTT
CASSRPGGPTDTQYF
>TRBV19|TRBJ1-1|-|-
TGTGCCAGTAGTATAGGAACCGGGGTGAACACTGAAGCTTTCTTT
CASSIGTGVNTEAFF
>TRBV29-1|TRBJ2-7|-|few
TGCAGTACGAAGTCCGGGTCCTCGGGCGAGCAGTACTTC
CSTKSGSSGEQYF
>TRBV19|TRBJ2-7|-|few
TGTGCCAGTAGTATAATATGGCACGGGGCCTACGAGCAGTACTTC
CASSIIWHGAYEQYF
>TRBV12-5|TRBJ2-5|-|-
TGTGCTAGTGGTTTGGTAGGTGGGGGCGCGGAGACCCAGTACTTC
CASGLVGGGAETQYF
>TRBV21-1|TRBJ2-7|-|once
TGTGCCAGCAGCAAAGCCGGCAGGGGGCTATACGAGCAGTACTTC
CASSKAGRGLYEQYF